The subject of this entry is one TCR beta chain. Sequenced by immunoSEQ multiplex PCR; TCRdb stores in-frame clones only, minus some. The sample includes some 400,000 clones, 81% seen only once; the top ten take more than 0.85%. This CDR3 spans 12 amino acids. Losses at the gene ends were 7 bases for V and 8 bases for J; bases not matched to a gene: 3. The data were taken from a study of blood T cell repertoires in COVID-19. On the study more broadly: Sites across the United States, Italy and Spain contributed samples from acute and convalescent COVID-19.

The chain has TRBV12-3 or TRBV12-4 and TRBJ2-1, with 9 bases aligning to TRBD1. Sequencing was done on a sample of peripheral blood. The clonotype comes from a human donor with acute or convalescent COVID-19. The donor label of this sample is uncertain. CDR3 bases: TGTGCCAGCAATACAGGGGGCTATGAGCAGTTCTTC. Residues: CASNTGGYEQFF.